This T cell receptor beta chain stems from a study of human T cells and chemical hapten exposure. The overall study: Sensitization applied 2% DPC to about 2 cm by about 2 cm of upper inner arm skin.

The sample holds a few counts of this clonotype. Time point reported: pre-sensitization, week 0. Treatment: therapeutic diphenylcyclopropenone sensitization with weekly scalp DPC. Via MiXCR, TCRdb re-called the RACE reads, giving one row per CDR3 protein. The table has 200,000 to 300,000 distinct CDR3 sequences, about 9% seen once. CDR1 is SEHNR and CDR2 is FQNEAQ in the germline V gene (reference sequence). This CDR3 contains 14 residues. Between the trimmed V and J ends, which lost 7 bases and 4 bases, there was a span of 14 bases. Sequencing was performed on whole blood, taken in connection with sensitization to the hapten diphenylcyclopropenone (DPC). The origin of this receptor is a middle-aged woman with alopecia areata. Some clones in this sample may be carry-over from other donors' samples. The chain links TRBV7-9 to TRBJ2-1; D not certain. The CDR3, as DNA: TGTGCCAGCATAGGAGCTTCGAAATACAATGAGCAGTTCTTC. It yields the protein CASIGASKYNEQFF.